A single T cell receptor (beta chain) is shown here with its context. Antigen unknown. The germline V gene encodes CDR1 SGHNT and CDR2 YYREEE (reference sequence). Unmatched junction bases numbered 1, after V lost 0 bases and J lost 2 bases. This CDR3 has 15 residues. The protocol was immunoSEQ multiplex PCR, while the TCRdb copy is restricted to in-frame clones and leaves out a portion. The sample carries tens of thousands of clones, roughly nine tenths recorded once. The data originate from a study of T cell responses to AZD1222 COVID-19 vaccine. Findings and limits, study-wide: Repertoires were obtained only post-peak T cell response.

This clonotype was sampled from an adult in good health. The material was peripheral blood, obtained on day 0 of AZD1222 vaccination. The chain links TRBV5-4 to TRBJ2-3; TRBD2 matches 9 bases. As DNA, the CDR3 is TGTGCCAGCAGCTTGGGACTAGCGGTCACAGATACGCAGTATTTT. It codes for CASSLGLAVTDTQYF.